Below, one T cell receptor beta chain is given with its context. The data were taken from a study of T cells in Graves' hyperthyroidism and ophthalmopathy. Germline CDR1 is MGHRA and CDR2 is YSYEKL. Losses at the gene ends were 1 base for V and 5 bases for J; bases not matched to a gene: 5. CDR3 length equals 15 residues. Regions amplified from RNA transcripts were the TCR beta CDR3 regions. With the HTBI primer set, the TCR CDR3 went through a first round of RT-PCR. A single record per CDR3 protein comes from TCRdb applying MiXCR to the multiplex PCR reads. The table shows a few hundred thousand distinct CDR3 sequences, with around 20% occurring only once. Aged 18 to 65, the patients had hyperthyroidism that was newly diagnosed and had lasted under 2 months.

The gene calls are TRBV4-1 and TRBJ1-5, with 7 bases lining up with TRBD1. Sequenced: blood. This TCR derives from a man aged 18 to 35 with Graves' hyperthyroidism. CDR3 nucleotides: TGCGCCAGCAGCCAAGGAGGGGGCTTGGATCAGCCCCAGCATTTT. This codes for CASSQGGGLDQPQHF.